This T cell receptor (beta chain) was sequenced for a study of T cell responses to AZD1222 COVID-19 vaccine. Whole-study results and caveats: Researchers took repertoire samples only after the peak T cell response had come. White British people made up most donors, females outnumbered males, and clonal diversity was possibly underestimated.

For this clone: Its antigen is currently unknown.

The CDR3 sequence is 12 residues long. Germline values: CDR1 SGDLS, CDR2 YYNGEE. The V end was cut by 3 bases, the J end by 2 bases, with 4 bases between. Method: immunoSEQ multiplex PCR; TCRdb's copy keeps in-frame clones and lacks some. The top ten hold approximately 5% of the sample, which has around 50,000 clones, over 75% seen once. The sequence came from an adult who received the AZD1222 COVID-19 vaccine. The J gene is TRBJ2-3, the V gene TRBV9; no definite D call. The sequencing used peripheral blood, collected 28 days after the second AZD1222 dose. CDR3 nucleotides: TGTGCCAGCAGCGGCTACACAGATACGCAGTATTTT. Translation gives CASSGYTDTQYF.